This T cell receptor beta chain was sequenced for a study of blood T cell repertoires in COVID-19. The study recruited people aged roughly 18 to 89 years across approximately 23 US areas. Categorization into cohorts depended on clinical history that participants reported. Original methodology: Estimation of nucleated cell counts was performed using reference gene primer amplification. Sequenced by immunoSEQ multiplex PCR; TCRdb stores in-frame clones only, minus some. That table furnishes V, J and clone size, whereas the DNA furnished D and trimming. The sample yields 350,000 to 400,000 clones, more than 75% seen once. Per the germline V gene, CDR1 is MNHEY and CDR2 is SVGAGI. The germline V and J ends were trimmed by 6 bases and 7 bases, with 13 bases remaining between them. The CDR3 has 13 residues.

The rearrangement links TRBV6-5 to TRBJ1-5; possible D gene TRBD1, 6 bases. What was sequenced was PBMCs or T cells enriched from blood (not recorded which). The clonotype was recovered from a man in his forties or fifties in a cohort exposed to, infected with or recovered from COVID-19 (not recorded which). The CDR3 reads CASRPGAGQPQHF. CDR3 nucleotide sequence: TGTGCCAGCAGGCCAGGGGCAGGGCAGCCCCAGCATTTT.